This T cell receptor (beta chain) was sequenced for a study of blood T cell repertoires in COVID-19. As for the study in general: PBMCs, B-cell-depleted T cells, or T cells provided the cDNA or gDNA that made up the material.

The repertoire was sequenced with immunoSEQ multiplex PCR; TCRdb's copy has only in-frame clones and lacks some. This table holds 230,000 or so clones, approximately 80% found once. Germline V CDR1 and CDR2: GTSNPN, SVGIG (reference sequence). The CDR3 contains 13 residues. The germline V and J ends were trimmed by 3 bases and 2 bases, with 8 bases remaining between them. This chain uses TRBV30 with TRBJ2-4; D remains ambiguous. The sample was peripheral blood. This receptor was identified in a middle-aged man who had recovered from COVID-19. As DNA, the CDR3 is TGTGCCTGGAGCGCAGCGTCCAAAAACATTCAGTACTTC. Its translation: CAWSAASKNIQYF.